This record covers a single T cell receptor beta chain. This entry is derived from a study of CD8+ T cells in alopecia areata. The sequencing template was cDNA reverse transcribed from extracted RNA. Using immunoSEQ multiplex PCR, the repertoire was profiled, and TCRdb retains in-frame clones only, with some absent. This repertoire shows some 200,000 clones, 50% to 70% found once; its top ten account for about 1.6%. Sample treatment: oral pan-JAK inhibitor, 5-10 mg twice daily. Germline loops: CDR1 SGHTA, CDR2 FQGNSA. The CDR3 is 14 residues long. The ends were cut back, 2 bases at V and 2 bases at J, with 7 bases in the middle.

The sequence was collected from a human donor with alopecia areata. The rearrangement uses TRBV7-2 and TRBJ2-1; no clear D. Here the sequenced sample was CD4+ T cells sorted from blood, taken at week 4, from a patient treated with tofacitinib. CDR3 residues: CASSLRPAYNEQFF. In DNA, the CDR3 is TGTGCCAGCAGCTTAAGACCAGCCTACAATGAGCAGTTCTTC.